One sample yielded the 2 T cell receptor beta chains listed below, sequenced in a study of CD8 T cell repertoires and HIV-1 epitope variants. No antigens are known for them. Sequencing used immunoSEQ multiplex PCR; TCRdb keeps in-frame clones, though not all of them. Seen here are around 5,000 clones, 65% observed once, and the top ten hold around two fifths. Source material: cultured CD8+ T cells derived from PBMCs. These TCRs come from a male donor with HIV.

The genes are TRBV2 and TRBJ2-7; TRBD1 or TRBD2 may be the D gene (5 bases each). The CDR3 sequence is 12 residues long. Germline lookup yields CDR1 SNHLY and CDR2 FYNNEI. V was trimmed by 6 bases and J by 1 base, leaving 7 bases between them. The CDR3 coding sequence is TGTGCCAGCAGGTGGGGGTCCTACGAGCAGTACTTC. Protein: CASRWGSYEQYF.

This clone counts as hyperexpanded. The genes are TRBV28 and TRBJ1-1, with TRBD1 matching over 10 bases. Losses at the gene ends were 4 bases for V and 4 bases for J; bases not matched to a gene: 12. Per germline, CDR1 MDHEN and CDR2 SYDVKM. The CDR3 runs 17 residues. Here the CDR3 DNA reads TGTGCCAGCAGTTCCCCCGGGACAGGGGTGATTTCCACTGAAGCTTTCTTT. This translates into CASSSPGTGVISTEAFF.